The 19 T cell receptor beta chains given below trace back to one sample, sequenced in a study of tumor-infiltrating lymphocytes in primary liver carcinoma. Between about 20 and 30 mg of unsorted bulk tissue served as the source from which RNA and DNA were co-extracted. cDNA specific to TCR beta was made from 500 ng of total RNA, with a constant-region primer employed for priming. Generation of the TCR beta libraries relied on three nested multiplex PCR rounds using slightly modified ARM-PCR. Running 10 cycles apiece, the first two PCR rounds relied on TRBV1-TRBV30 forward primers together with a C-beta reverse primer. TCRdb processed the multiplex PCR reads anew with MiXCR; each CDR3 protein has one entry. The sample records around 50,000 distinct CDR3 sequences, 70% to 75% being singletons. Sequencing input: liver tumor tissue from sampling region 3. Subset of the sample: tumor region T3, left-lateral pole. The receptors originated from a man aged 40-49 years with primary liver carcinoma and hepatitis B virus infection.

Of note for this clonotype: The junction differs from germline at one of its ends, possibly a read error. V is TRBV11-2 and J is TRBJ2-1, with D unclear. The CDR3 extends over 13 amino acids. CDR1 SGHAT and CDR2 FQNNGV come from the germline V gene. CDR3 in amino acids: CASNLSHAYEQFF. The DNA for the CDR3 is TGTGCCAGCAACTTAAGTCATGCCTATGAGCAGTTCTTC.

On this clonotype: It is likely a read error, because the conserved phenylalanine at the end of the CDR3 is missing. The DNA is left out, because the CDR3 cannot be placed on it with certainty; the CDR3 is given as TCRdb lists it. V gene TRBV11-2 combines with J gene TRBJ2-5; TRBD1, the table's D call, lacks a check against the DNA. The CDR3 has 15 amino acids, counting both end residues. Germline CDR1 reads SGHAT; CDR2 reads FQNNGV. This chain's CDR3 is CASSLGLGGWETLYL.

In regard to this clonotype: With a much larger clone just one base away, this may be a read error. The chain joins TRBV5-1 to TRBJ2-3, with 8 nucleotides matching TRBD1. The CDR3 runs to 15 residues. Germline loops: CDR1 SGHRS, CDR2 YFSETQ. The CDR3 loop is CASSLATGETDAQYF. The CDR3 nucleotides read TGCGCCAGCAGCTTGGCGACAGGGGAAACAGATGCGCAGTATTTT.

In its sample, this clonotype was seen once. A much larger clone sits a single nucleotide away, making a read error possible. The chain uses TRBV28 and TRBJ2-3; the match to TRBD1 covers 7 bases. Germline CDR1 reads MDHEN; CDR2 reads SYDVKM. This CDR3 comprises 13 residues. J lost 14 bases, V lost 2 bases, and 10 bases had no gene match. The CDR3 here is CASSLPGTESPYF. In nucleotides, the CDR3 is TGTGCCAGCAGTTTACCCGGGACAGAGTCTCCGTATTTT.

This clonotype was counted many times. This chain joins TRBV10-3 and TRBJ2-1; a weak D match, TRBD1 (8 bases). The germline CDR1 and CDR2 sequences are ENHRY and SYGVKD. This CDR3 contains 16 residues. The V end lost 3 bases, the J end lost 12 bases, and 24 bases lay between the germline ends. CDR3 coding DNA: TGTGCCATCAGTGACCATCTGCTCGGACAGGGAGGGTGGCAGTTCTTC. As protein: CAISDHLLGQGGWQFF.

Comments on this clonotype: Possible read error: a much larger clone is one base away. V and J are TRBV29-1 and TRBJ2-7; D perhaps matches TRBD2 (5 bases). Germline lookup yields CDR1 SQVTM and CDR2 ANQGSEA. The CDR3 is made up of 12 amino acids. CDR3 sequence: CSVREGSYGQYF. Written as DNA, the CDR3 is TGCAGCGTTCGAGAGGGCTCCTACGGGCAGTACTTC.

V and J are TRBV6-6 and TRBJ1-5; no firm D call. Trimming left V 5 bases short and J 6 bases short, with 17 bases between. Germline CDR1 reads MNHNY; CDR2 reads SVGAGI (reference sequence). This CDR3 has 15 amino acids. CDR3 DNA sequence: TGTGCCAGCAGTCCTCGAAAGGGTCCCCGTCAGCCCCAGCATTTT. Its protein is CASSPRKGPRQPQHF.

This clonotype was found many times. V gene TRBV2 combines with J gene TRBJ2-1; no firm D call. Trimming removed 7 bases at V and 7 bases at J, with 14 bases between. Germline CDR1 SNHLY, CDR2 FYNNEI. The CDR3 is 13 amino acids. This CDR3 reads CASNSEVGNEQFF. The CDR3 nucleotides are TGTGCCAGCAACAGCGAAGTCGGAAATGAGCAGTTCTTC.

In this sample, this clonotype turned up a few times. The chain uses TRBV20-1 and TRBJ2-5; D possibly matches TRBD1 or TRBD2 (5 bases each). The CDR3 length is 11 residues. Trimming shortened V by 6 bases and J by 4 bases, and 9 bases separated the two germline ends. CDR1 is DFQATT and CDR2 is SNEGSKA in the germline V gene (reference sequence). CDR3 region: CSAWDGETQYF. The DNA for the CDR3 is TGCAGTGCCTGGGACGGAGAGACCCAGTACTTC.

Comments on this clonotype: At one of its ends the junction is not consistent with the germline gene, which may arise from a read error. This sequence joins TRBV6-1 and TRBJ2-3, with 7 bases lining up with TRBD2. Germline V lookup: CDR1 MNHNS, CDR2 SASEGT. The CDR3 contains 18 residues. CDR3 bases: TGTGCCAGCAGTGAACCAGTTAGCGGGCCGTATAGCATAGATACGAAGTATTTT. Protein sequence: CASSEPVSGPYSIDTKYF.

The rearrangement joins TRBV6-5 to TRBJ1-3, with D hard to call. CDR1 MNHEY and CDR2 SVGAGI come from the germline V gene. This CDR3 is 15 amino acids long. The CDR3 nucleotides are TGTATCAGCAGAGACGACCGTTACTTTGGAAACACCATATATTTT. Amino acid sequence: CISRDDRYFGNTIYF.

In the case of this clonotype: No conserved phenylalanine or tryptophan ends this CDR3, so it is likely a read error. V usage is TRBV29-1 and J usage is TRBJ1-2; 8 bases line up with TRBD1. The V gene's germline CDR1 is SQVTM and CDR2 ANQGSEA. CDR3 length: 12 amino acids. In DNA, the CDR3 is TGTAGCGCTTCGGACAGGGTCGTTGGCTACACCTCC. It translates to CSASDRVVGYTS.

As for this clonotype: At one end the junction does not follow the germline gene, possibly because of a read error. The V call is TRBV11-2, the J call TRBJ2-3; tentatively, D is TRBD2 (5 bases). In germline, CDR1 is SGHAT, CDR2 FQNNGV. CDR3 size: 18 residues. Here the CDR3 reads CAGSLGPPSGLSTETQYF. CDR3 nucleotides: TGTGCCGGCAGCTTAGGACCCCCAAGCGGCCTCAGCACAGAAACGCAGTATTTT.

A remark on this clonotype: The junction and the germline gene differ at one end; a read error may be behind it. The gene calls are TRBV6-6 and TRBJ1-2, with 9 bases that match TRBD1. Germline V lookup: CDR1 MNHNY, CDR2 SVGAGI (reference sequence). The CDR3 loop spans 16 amino acids. This chain's CDR3 is CVSTSPRTGENYGYTF. The CDR3 DNA sequence: TGTGTCAGCACTTCCCCACGGACAGGGGAGAACTATGGCTACACCTTC.

The chain combines TRBV10-3 with TRBJ2-7, with TRBD1 matching over 9 bases. Germline V gene data show CDR1 as ENHRY and CDR2 as SYGVKD. The CDR3 has 14 amino acids. With V trimmed by 5 bases and J by 13 bases, 15 bases remained unmatched. CDR3 residues: CAISSGTGIYGQYF. In DNA form, the CDR3 reads TGTGCCATCAGTTCCGGGACAGGGATCTACGGTCAATACTTC.

Comment on this clonotype: An end of the junction differs from the germline gene, which may be a read error. This chain connects TRBV7-9 to TRBJ1-2, with D maybe TRBD1 (6 bases). Germline V lookup: CDR1 SEHNR, CDR2 FQNEAQ (reference sequence). This CDR3 spans 13 amino acids. The CDR3 bases are TGTGCCAACAGCCCAACAGGGACCTATGGCTACACCTTC. Translating it yields CANSPTGTYGYTF.

For this clonotype: The germline gene is not matched at one end of the junction; a read error may be the cause. The V and J genes are TRBV12-3 or TRBV12-4 and TRBJ1-1, with no clear D. There are 13 residues in the CDR3. This CDR3 is CAGSVSSDIEAFF. Here the CDR3 DNA reads TGTGCCGGCAGTGTCAGCAGTGACATTGAAGCTTTCTTT.

The J gene is TRBJ1-1, the V gene TRBV4-2, with 10 bases lining up with TRBD1. This CDR3 contains 18 residues. Germline V CDR1 and CDR2: LGHNA, YNFKEQ. Trimming cost V 5 bases and J 2 bases; bases outside gene matches: 14. The CDR3 DNA reads as TGTGCCAGCAGCACTCAGCGGGACAGGGGAATCTTCAACACTGAAGCTTTCTTT. Encoded protein: CASSTQRDRGIFNTEAFF.

A word on this clonotype: The final CDR3 position lacks the conserved phenylalanine or tryptophan, pointing to a likely read error. The limits of the CDR3 on the DNA are not certain, so only TCRdb's listed CDR3 is given. This chain joins TRBV5-4 and TRBJ2-1. Counting both end residues, the CDR3 totals 14 amino acids. Germline V gene sequence: CDR1 SGHNT, CDR2 YYREEE (reference sequence). CDR3 region: CASSLGLAENERFS.